This T cell receptor (beta chain) stems from a study of identical twins. TCRdb re-called the 5' RACE reads with MiXCR, one entry per CDR3 protein. The sample contains around 480,000 distinct CDR3 sequences, around 15% of which appear only once. The CDR3 spans 16 residues. CDR1 and CDR2 from the germline V gene are MNHNS and SASEGT. V shed 6 bases and J 1 base; nucleotides not matched to a gene: 8. This clonotype showed up just a few times. These same data were also listed under a study on yellow fever vaccine responses in identical twins.

This clonotype originated in a woman between 18 and 29 years old in good health. Sequencing input: CD4+ T cells sorted from blood. This chain joins TRBV6-1 and TRBJ2-5, with TRBD2 matching over 10 bases. The CDR3 sequence is CASRGLATTLQETQYF. The CDR3 nucleotides are TGTGCCAGCAGGGGACTAGCGACTACCCTCCAAGAGACCCAGTACTTC.